This TCR beta chain comes out of a study of T cell clones after liver transplantation. Study-level background: Blood was drawn pre-transplant, before withdrawal, and after full or failed withdrawal.

Turning to this clone: What it recognizes is unknown.

Study results and caveats: Donor-reactive sequences fell more than third party-reactive ones, suggesting partial deletion.

Germline CDR1 is SGHTA and CDR2 is FQGNSA. Trimming removed 3 bases from V and 3 bases from J; junction bases left unmatched: 14. This CDR3 contains 18 residues. The table came from immunoSEQ multiplex PCR; TCRdb's copy has only in-frame clones and leaves some out. The sample has 68,000 or so clones; roughly 80% are singletons. This sequence was found in a human donor who received a liver transplant. Material: CD4+ T cells from blood, obtained before liver transplant. The chain has TRBV7-2 and TRBJ1-3; 7 nucleotides match TRBD1. The CDR3 bases are TGTGCCAGCAGCTTTAGGGGACGCAGGGGGAAAGGTGGAAACACCATATATTTT. Protein: CASSFRGRRGKGGNTIYF.